Shown below are 7 T cell receptor beta chains from a single sample sequenced in a study of early T cells in non-severe SARS-CoV-2 infection. TCRdb analysed the 5' RACE reads with MiXCR anew, one entry per CDR3 protein. This sample has some 82,000 distinct CDR3 sequences, with more than 10% found just once. This material consisted of whole blood, taken at baseline. The receptors stem from an adult who was a healthcare worker with PCR-confirmed SARS-CoV-2 infection or an uninfected control (not recorded which).

The rearrangement uses TRBV29-1 and TRBJ1-3, with a weak D call TRBD1 (6 bases). This CDR3 is built from 15 residues. V was cut by 3 bases and J by 3 bases, with 15 bases left in between. Germline V gene data show CDR1 as SQVTM and CDR2 as ANQGSEA. The CDR3 spells CSVEVQGLGGNTIYF. CDR3 nucleotide sequence: TGCAGCGTTGAGGTGCAGGGGCTAGGTGGAAACACCATATATTTT.

This clonotype was detected ten times or more. The chain uses TRBV13 and TRBJ2-4; D is ambiguous. Between the trimmed V and J ends, which lost 3 bases and 14 bases, there was a span of 17 bases. CDR1 and CDR2 from the germline V gene are PRHDT and FYEKMQ (reference sequence). The CDR3 has 13 residues. CDR3 region: CASSFQLADLKYF. The CDR3 nucleotides are TGTGCCAGCAGCTTCCAACTGGCGGACCTCAAGTACTTC.

Comments on this clonotype: A much bigger clone sits one base away, suggesting this may be a read error. The chain couples TRBV24-1 to TRBJ2-3; D not resolved. CDR3 size: 13 residues. Germline V gene lookup returns CDR1 KGHDR and CDR2 SFDVKD. The DNA of the CDR3 is TGTGTCACCAGTGATTACGGAGAGGATACGCAGTATTTT. Amino acids: CVTSDYGEDTQYF.

At least ten counts were recorded for this clonotype. The gene calls are TRBV9 and TRBJ1-5, with D perhaps matching TRBD1 (6 bases). Germline loops: CDR1 SGDLS, CDR2 YYNGEE. V dropped 3 bases and J dropped 3 bases, with 10 bases sitting between them. CDR3 length: 14 residues. The CDR3 DNA reads TGTGCCAGCAGCGCAGACAGGTACAATCAGCCCCAGCATTTT. Amino acid sequence: CASSADRYNQPQHF. Looking up the rest from reference TRBV9 and TRBJ1-5 gives the full variable domain: DSGVTQTPKHLITATGQRVTLRCSPRSGDLSVYWYQQSLDQGLQFLIQYYNGEERAKGNILERFSAQQFPDLHSELNLSSLELGDSALYFCASSADRYNQPQHFGDGTRLSIL.

The V gene is TRBV15, the J gene TRBJ2-6; D perhaps matches TRBD2 (5 bases). CDR3 size: 17 residues. V dropped 0 bases and J dropped 0 bases, with 9 bases sitting between them. Per germline, CDR1 LNHNV and CDR2 YYDKDF (reference sequence). The CDR3 protein is CATSRDRRNSGANVLTF. The CDR3 DNA is TGTGCCACCAGCAGAGATAGGAGGAACTCTGGGGCCAACGTCCTGACTTTC.

The table lists this clonotype with many counts. V usage is TRBV28 and J usage is TRBJ1-5; weak D call: TRBD1 (6 bases). The CDR3 extends over 13 amino acids. V was clipped by 4 bases and J by 2 bases, with 6 bases between them. The germline gives CDR1 MDHEN, CDR2 SYDVKM. This CDR3 is CASSWTGNQPQHF. CDR3 sequence (DNA): TGTGCCAGCAGTTGGACAGGCAATCAGCCCCAGCATTTT. Full variable domain (outside the CDR3, taken from reference TRBV28 and TRBJ1-5): DVKVTQSSRYLVKRTGEKVFLECVQDMDHENMFWYRQDPGLGLRLIYFSYDVKMKEKGDIPEGYSVSREKKERFSLILESASTNQTSMYLCASSWTGNQPQHFGDGTRLSIL.

The rearrangement links TRBV7-6 to TRBJ2-6; D call uncertain. Germline CDR1 reads SGHVS; CDR2 reads FNYEAQ. The CDR3 extends over 17 amino acids. V was trimmed by 6 bases and J by 2 bases, leaving 17 bases between them. CDR3 amino acids: CASSLSPLSAGANVLTF. CDR3 nucleotide sequence: TGTGCCAGCAGTTTATCGCCTCTAAGTGCTGGGGCCAACGTCCTGACTTTC.